This T cell receptor beta chain comes out of a study of regulatory T cells in long-lasting Graves disease. Germline V lookup: CDR1 MNHEY, CDR2 SVGAGI. The V end lost 2 bases, the J end lost 5 bases, and 7 bases lay between the germline ends. The CDR3 has 13 amino acids. This clonotype has just a few counts. TCR beta libraries were built with iRepertoire HTBI primers and Arm-PCR of CDR3 regions. MiXCR, run by TCRdb on the multiplex PCR reads, gives a single entry per CDR3 protein. The table lists a few hundred thousand distinct CDR3 sequences, about a quarter of them singletons. The time point was: persistent/refractory GD, antithyroid drugs over 5 years with positive TRAb. Generation of the TCR library employed RNA extracted from PBMCs.

The gene calls are TRBV6-5 and TRBJ1-5; a possible D gene is TRBD1 (5 bases). This TCR came from a female donor with Graves disease. The sequencing used peripheral blood mononuclear cells (PBMCs), collected when the disease was refractory, from a patient treated with antithyroid drugs. Here the CDR3 reads CASSYQGYQPQHF. The CDR3 DNA follows: TGTGCCAGCAGTTACCAGGGATATCAGCCCCAGCATTTT.